The clone carrying this T cell receptor beta chain was recorded a few times. Its antigen is not known. The data stem from a study of cytomegalovirus exposure and HLA in healthy donors. Libraries were prepared by immunoSEQ multiplex PCR; TCRdb keeps only in-frame clonotypes and omits some of them. In the table there are 150,000 or so clones, approximately 88% of which are singletons. The study drew the donors from its approximately 120-subject validation cohort, separate from the approximately 670-subject first cohort. Study observations and caveats: The authors listed 150 or so TCR beta chains as cytomegalovirus-associated.

V gave up 4 bases and J gave up 7 bases; unmatched junction bases: 5. The CDR3 sequence is 14 residues long. Per germline, CDR1 SGHTA and CDR2 FQGNSA. The sample comprised PBMCs. The TCR comes from a man aged 30-40 years in good health and CMV-seropositive. V gene TRBV7-2 combines with J gene TRBJ1-4, with 8 bases matching TRBD1. The CDR3 protein is CASSSQGAFEKLFF. As DNA, the CDR3 is TGTGCCAGCAGCTCGCAGGGGGCCTTTGAAAAACTGTTTTTT.